This T cell receptor (beta chain) is from a study of identical twins. TCRdb re-called the 5' RACE reads through MiXCR, storing one row per CDR3 protein. The sample has about 1.7 million distinct CDR3 sequences; about 32% are singletons. Points on this clonotype: What it binds is not known. One end of the junction varies from germline; a read error may be responsible.

This CDR3 region has 15 residues. Germline V gives CDR1 SEHNR, CDR2 FQNEAQ (reference sequence). Healthy Caucasians supplied all donations. Whole-study findings and limits: Insertions were reduced in abundant cord blood beta clonotypes but not in memory repertoires.

The material sequenced was cord blood. The chain couples TRBV7-9 to TRBJ1-1; D ambiguous. The TCR sequence derives from a newborn girl in good health. This chain's CDR3 is CASSSRRTGNTEASF. CDR3 DNA: TGTGCCAGCAGCTCCCGACGGACTGGGAACACTGAAGCTTCCTTT. The full variable domain, in which reference TRBV7-9 and TRBJ1-1 provide the parts outside the CDR3, is DTGVSQNPRHKITKRGQNVTFRCDPISEHNRLYWYRQTLGQGPEFLTYFQNEAQLEKSRLLSDRFSAERPKGSFSTLEIQRTEQGDSAMYLCASSSRRTGNTEASFGQGTRLTVV.